This T cell receptor (beta chain) was profiled in a study of control samples from healthy donors and cancer patients. Trimming pared 6 bases from V and 3 bases from J, leaving 14 bases between. Looked up from germline, CDR1 is KGHSH and CDR2 is LQKENI. The CDR3 is 14 residues long. Libraries were prepared by immunoSEQ multiplex PCR; TCRdb keeps only in-frame clonotypes and omits some of them. The sample consists of 65,000 to 80,000 clones, under 90% of them appearing once. The chain has TRBV18 and TRBJ2-5, with unresolved D. Sequenced sample: PBMCs. The clonotype originates from a woman in her 50s with colorectal cancer. This CDR3 is CASSPNPREETQYF. The CDR3 DNA reads TGTGCCAGCTCCCCGAACCCACGGGAAGAGACCCAGTACTTC.